The 22 T cell receptor beta chains below come from one sample, sequenced in a study of CD8 T cells in ankylosing spondylitis. TCRdb reprocessed the 5' RACE reads via MiXCR and lists one record per CDR3 protein. The profile shows 300,000 to 400,000 distinct CDR3 sequences, roughly 14% of them singletons. The sequencing sample was made of blood, either unsorted or a sorted T cell fraction (not recorded which). Receptors originate from a male donor with ankylosing spondylitis or in good health (not recorded which).

The chain joins TRBV7-9 to TRBJ1-1; D is unresolved. This CDR3 spans 14 amino acids. V lost 2 bases and J 9 bases, leaving 16 bases between the germline ends. CDR1 is SEHNR, CDR2 FQNEAQ, per germline (reference sequence). The CDR3 loop reads CASSLHGRGAKAFF. The CDR3 DNA sequence: TGTGCCAGCAGCTTACATGGGAGAGGAGCAAAAGCTTTCTTT.

This clonotype was seen a handful of times. V and J are TRBV18 and TRBJ1-5; 8 bases match TRBD1. This CDR3 spans 14 amino acids. Germline CDR1 is KGHSH and CDR2 is LQKENI. Trimming at V came to 6 bases and at J to 5 bases, leaving 6 bases not matched to a gene. DNA for the CDR3: TGTGCCAGCTCGCTCTTGGACAGGGATCAGCCCCAGCATTTT. This encodes CASSLLDRDQPQHF.

V usage is TRBV9 and J usage is TRBJ1-1; D gene uncertain. The CDR3 extends over 13 amino acids. V lost 3 bases, J lost 7 bases, and 13 bases lay in between. The germline gives CDR1 SGDLS, CDR2 YYNGEE. CDR3 sequence (DNA): TGTGCCAGCAGCGCGAGGGTATACGGTGAAGCTTTCTTT. Residues: CASSARVYGEAFF.

This clonotype has just a few counts. V usage is TRBV20-1 and J usage is TRBJ2-1, with D tentatively TRBD1 or TRBD2 (5 bases each). V lost 0 bases and J lost 6, with 6 bases in between. The CDR3 covers 12 residues. Germline CDR1 reads DFQATT; CDR2 reads SNEGSKA (reference sequence). CDR3 in amino acids: CSAREGTNEQFF. The CDR3 DNA follows: TGCAGTGCTAGAGAGGGGACCAATGAGCAGTTCTTC.

There are a few counts of this clonotype. The chain employs TRBV19 and TRBJ1-5, with D perhaps TRBD1 (5 bases). Trimming pared 3 bases from V and 6 bases from J, leaving 15 bases between. This CDR3 has 15 residues. From germline, CDR1 is LNHDA and CDR2 SQIVND (reference sequence). The CDR3 reads CASSIIQALTQPQHF. The DNA for the CDR3 is TGTGCCAGTAGTATTATACAGGCCCTCACTCAGCCCCAGCATTTT.

The V gene is TRBV5-1, the J gene TRBJ2-1; 7 bases agree with TRBD1. This CDR3 region has 15 residues. J gave up 1 base and V 3 bases, and 4 bases lay outside the gene matches. CDR1 is SGHRS and CDR2 is YFSETQ in the germline V gene. CDR3 nucleotide sequence: TGCGCCAGCAGCTCTGACAGGGTGTCCTACAATGAGCAGTTCTTC. This sequence encodes CASSSDRVSYNEQFF.

This clonotype occurred a few times. The chain couples TRBV12-3 or TRBV12-4 to TRBJ1-1; D is ambiguous. CDR3 length equals 13 residues. V lost 4 bases, J lost 1 base, and 7 bases lay in between. DNA for the CDR3: TGTGCCAGCAGTTGGACGGGGAACACTGAAGCTTTCTTT. It encodes CASSWTGNTEAFF.

The CDR3 DNA sequence: TGTGCCAGCAGCTCTGACAGGGCGTCTGGCTACACCTTC. Amino acids: CASSSDRASGYTF. The gene calls are TRBV7-2 and TRBJ1-2, with 7 bases identical to TRBD1. The V gene's germline CDR1 is SGHTA and CDR2 FQGNSA. This CDR3 has 13 residues. Trimming took 4 bases from V and 7 from J; bases not matched to a gene: 6.

The chain uses TRBV24-1 and TRBJ2-1; 7 bases align to TRBD1. V shed 2 bases, J shed 7 bases, and the junction held 7 bases outside the gene matches. Germline values: CDR1 KGHDR, CDR2 SFDVKD. The CDR3 is 15 amino acids. The CDR3 sequence: CATSDSQTGMNEQFF. The DNA for the CDR3 is TGTGCCACCAGTGATTCCCAGACAGGGATGAATGAGCAGTTCTTC.

This clonotype was observed a few times. The rearrangement uses TRBV28 and TRBJ2-5; D uncertain. Between the trimmed V and J ends, which lost 2 bases and 4 bases, there was a span of 11 bases. The CDR3 loop spans 14 amino acids. From germline, CDR1 is MDHEN and CDR2 SYDVKM. The CDR3 nucleotides read TGTGCCAGCAGTTTAAGTCTACCCTCAGAGACCCAGTACTTC. The encoded protein is CASSLSLPSETQYF.

The table lists this clonotype with a few counts. The V call is TRBV20-1, the J call TRBJ2-4; D call uncertain. CDR1 is DFQATT, CDR2 SNEGSKA, per germline (reference sequence). The V end was cut by 1 base, the J end by 0 bases, with 7 bases between. The CDR3 is 14 amino acids. CDR3 sequence reads: CSARARLAKNIQYF. The CDR3 DNA sequence: TGCAGTGCTAGAGCTCGCTTAGCCAAAAACATTCAGTACTTC.

The gene calls are TRBV19 and TRBJ2-6; D remains ambiguous. V lost 4 bases and J lost 0, with 13 bases in between. This CDR3 is 17 amino acids long. Germline V gene data show CDR1 as LNHDA and CDR2 as SQIVND (reference sequence). CDR3 DNA: TGTGCCAGTAGTAAAAGGACCCTTAGCTCTGGGGCCAACGTCCTGACTTTC. Amino acids: CASSKRTLSSGANVLTF. Combining the CDR3 with reference TRBV19 and TRBJ2-6 gives the whole variable domain DGGITQSPKYLFRKEGQNVTLSCEQNLNHDAMYWYRQDPGQGLRLIYYSQIVNDFQKGDIAEGYSVSREKKESFPLTVTSAQKNPTAFYLCASSKRTLSSGANVLTFGAGSRLTVL.

A few counts support this clonotype. The chain couples TRBV27 to TRBJ2-2; 14 bases line up with TRBD2. The germline V gene has CDR1 MNHEY and CDR2 SMNVEV (reference sequence). J was trimmed by 4 bases and V by 5 bases; bases with no gene match: 15. CDR3 length equals 20 residues. The CDR3: CASSPENPRLAGGLTGELFF. DNA of the CDR3: TGTGCCAGCAGTCCCGAAAACCCCCGACTAGCGGGGGGGCTCACCGGGGAGCTGTTTTTT.

The table lists this clonotype with many counts. This rearrangement joins TRBV7-9 to TRBJ2-7, with D hard to call. Germline V gene lookup returns CDR1 SEHNR and CDR2 FQNEAQ (reference sequence). This CDR3 is 13 amino acids long. Trimming took off 4 bases at V and 5 bases at J, with 12 bases between the two ends. CDR3 in amino acids: CASSSPATHEQYF. The CDR3, as DNA: TGTGCCAGCAGCTCGCCGGCGACTCACGAGCAGTACTTC.

This clonotype was observed a handful of times. The chain joins TRBV12-3 or TRBV12-4 to TRBJ2-1; a weak D match, TRBD2 (7 bases). V was trimmed by 4 bases and J by 5 bases, leaving 15 bases between them. This CDR3 comprises 15 residues. As DNA, the CDR3 is TGTGCCAGCAGTTGGGCGGGGGCTGGGGACAATGAGCAGTTCTTC. Translation: CASSWAGAGDNEQFF.

This clonotype was found many times. This chain joins TRBV5-1 and TRBJ1-1; D unclear. The germline CDR1 and CDR2 sequences are SGHRS and YFSETQ. The CDR3 length is 15 residues. The V end was cut by 0 bases, the J end by 5 bases, with 14 bases between. For the CDR3, the DNA is TGCGCCAGCAGCTTGGGACTGCCTGGGGAGACTGAAGCTTTCTTT. This gives the protein CASSLGLPGETEAFF.

This clonotype came up once. This chain connects TRBV4-2 to TRBJ2-7, with D possibly matching TRBD2 (7 bases). CDR3 length: 15 amino acids. Trimming pared 6 bases from V and 2 bases from J, leaving 17 bases between. The germline V gene has CDR1 LGHNA and CDR2 YNFKEQ. The DNA of the CDR3 is TGTGCCAGCAGTCTTAGTAGGGGGGGGACCTACGAGCAGTACTTC. It translates to CASSLSRGGTYEQYF.

The chain recombines TRBV5-5 with TRBJ2-7; D is unresolved. V lost 2 bases and J lost 2, with 11 bases in between. The CDR3 runs 14 residues. Germline CDR1 and CDR2: SGHKS and YYEKEE (reference sequence). The CDR3 nucleotides read TGTGCCAGCAGCTTATGGGGAACCCCCTACGAGCAGTACTTC. This gives the protein CASSLWGTPYEQYF.

This clonotype was seen many times. The rearrangement joins TRBV7-7 to TRBJ1-1, with D perhaps TRBD1 (6 bases). The CDR3 has 13 residues. The V end lost 5 bases, the J end lost 12 bases, and 19 bases lay between the germline ends. Germline values: CDR1 SSHAT, CDR2 FNYEAQ (reference sequence). CDR3 region: CASSRSTGSAPFF. DNA of the CDR3: TGTGCCAGCAGCCGTTCTACAGGGAGTGCGCCTTTCTTT.

There are a few counts of this clonotype. Its ends do not fully match the called genes, so a read error is possible. CDR3 sequence: CASSPGKNSIF. CDR3 bases: TGCGCCAGCAGCCCGGGGAAAAACTCCATTTTT. This chain links TRBV5-1 with TRBJ2-3; D may be TRBD2 (5 bases). This CDR3 is 11 amino acids long. In germline, CDR1 is SGHRS, CDR2 YFSETQ.

This clonotype was seen repeatedly, ten times or more. This chain connects TRBV12-3 or TRBV12-4 to TRBJ1-6; D is unresolved. The ends were cut back, 1 base at V and 8 bases at J, with 3 bases in the middle. The CDR3 runs to 12 residues. The CDR3 region has the DNA TGTGCCAGCAGTTTAGACCATTCACCCCTCCACTTT. Translating gives CASSLDHSPLHF.

The chain joins TRBV5-1 to TRBJ1-4; D is perhaps TRBD1 (5 bases). CDR1 and CDR2 (germline): SGHRS, YFSETQ. This CDR3 is built from 15 residues. Trimming stripped 4 bases from V and 0 bases from J, with 10 bases between. The CDR3 DNA sequence: TGCGCCAGCAGCGCGGGGGACGCAACTAATGAAAAACTGTTTTTT. This encodes CASSAGDATNEKLFF.